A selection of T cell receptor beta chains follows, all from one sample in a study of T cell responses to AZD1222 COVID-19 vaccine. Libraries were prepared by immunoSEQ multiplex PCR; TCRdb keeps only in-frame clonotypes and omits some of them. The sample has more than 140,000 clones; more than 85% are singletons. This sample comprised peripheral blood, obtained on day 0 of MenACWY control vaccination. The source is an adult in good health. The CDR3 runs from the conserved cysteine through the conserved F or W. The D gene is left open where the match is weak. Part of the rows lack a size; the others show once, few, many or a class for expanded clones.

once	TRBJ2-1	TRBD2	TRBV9	CASSVVGTSEYNEQFF	TGTGCCAGCAGCGTAGTGGGGACTAGTGAGTACAATGAGCAGTTCTTC
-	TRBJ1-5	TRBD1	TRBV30	CAWSPTGASNQPQHF	TGTGCCTGGAGTCCAACAGGGGCCAGCAATCAGCCCCAGCATTTT
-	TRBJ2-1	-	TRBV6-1	CASSEFQDYLYEQFF	TGTGCCAGCAGTGAATTCCAGGACTATCTCTATGAGCAGTTCTTC
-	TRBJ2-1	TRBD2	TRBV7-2	CASSLFSSGGVEQFF	TGTGCCAGCAGCTTATTCTCTAGCGGGGGGGTTGAGCAGTTCTTC
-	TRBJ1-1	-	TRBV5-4	CASSLAGRSEAFF	TGTGCCAGCAGCTTGGCAGGGAGGAGTGAAGCTTTCTTT
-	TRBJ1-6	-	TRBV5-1	CASSLIASRDGSPLHF	TGCGCCAGCAGCTTGATCGCTTCCAGGGACGGTTCACCCCTCCACTTT
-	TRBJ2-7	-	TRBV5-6	CASSPGLNYEQYF	TGTGCCAGCAGCCCCGGACTAAACTACGAGCAGTACTTC
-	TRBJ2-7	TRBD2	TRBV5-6	CASSPVTSGNSYEQYF	TGTGCCAGCAGCCCGGTGACTAGCGGTAACTCCTACGAGCAGTACTTC
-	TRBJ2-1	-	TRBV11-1	CASSFAGNRNEQFF	TGTGCCAGCAGCTTCGCTGGGAATCGGAATGAGCAGTTCTTC
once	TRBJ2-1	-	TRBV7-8	CATDSLSSYNEQFF	TGTGCCACCGACAGTTTGAGCTCCTACAATGAGCAGTTCTTC
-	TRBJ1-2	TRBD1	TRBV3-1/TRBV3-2	CASSQSDRAGGYTF	TGTGCCAGCAGCCAATCCGACAGGGCTGGTGGCTACACCTTC
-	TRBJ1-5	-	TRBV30	CAWSGDAESGQPQHF	TGTGCCTGGAGTGGGGACGCCGAATCCGGTCAGCCCCAGCATTTT
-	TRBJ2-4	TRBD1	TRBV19	CASSIGISGTGSFPAKNIQYF	TGTGCCAGTAGTATCGGTATCTCGGGGACAGGTTCCTTCCCAGCCAAAAACATTCAGTACTTC
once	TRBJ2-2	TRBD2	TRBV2	CASSEGLAGTGELFF	TGTGCCAGCAGTGAAGGGCTAGCGGGCACCGGGGAGCTGTTTTTT
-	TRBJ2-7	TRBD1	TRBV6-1	CASSDGTGGPYEQYF	TGTGCCAGCAGTGATGGGACAGGAGGGCCTTACGAGCAGTACTTC
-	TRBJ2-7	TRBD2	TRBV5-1	CASSEGRLSGRVYEQYF	TGCGCCAGCAGCGAAGGCCGACTTAGCGGGAGAGTATACGAGCAGTACTTC
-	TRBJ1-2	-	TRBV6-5	CASRDRTIYGYTF	TGTGCCAGCAGAGACCGGACCATCTATGGCTACACCTTC
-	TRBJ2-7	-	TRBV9	CASSARPGPTYEQYF	TGTGCCAGCAGCGCGCGCCCGGGACCGACCTACGAGCAGTACTTC
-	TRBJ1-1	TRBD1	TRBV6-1	CASSDSTGGMAAFF	TGTGCCAGCAGTGATTCGACAGGGGGCATGGCAGCTTTCTTT
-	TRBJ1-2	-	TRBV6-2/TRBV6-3	CASSYKGTDGYTF	TGTGCCAGCAGTTACAAGGGTACGGATGGCTACACCTTC
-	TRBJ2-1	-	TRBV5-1	CASTLVRAEMDEQFF	TGCGCCAGCACCCTGGTTCGGGCAGAGATGGATGAGCAGTTCTTC
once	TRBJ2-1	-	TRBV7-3	CASSLTGAPNNEQFF	TGTGCCAGCAGCTTAACCGGGGCCCCTAACAATGAGCAGTTCTTC
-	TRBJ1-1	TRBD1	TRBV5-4	CASSPGQGAPTEAFF	TGTGCCAGCAGCCCCGGACAGGGGGCGCCCACTGAAGCTTTCTTT
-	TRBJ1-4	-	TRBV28	CASRPSTGLEEKLFF	TGTGCCAGCAGACCCTCAACAGGGTTAGAGGAAAAACTGTTTTTT
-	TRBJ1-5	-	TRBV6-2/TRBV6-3	CASSYLVSNQPQHF	TGTGCCAGCAGTTACTTAGTCAGCAATCAGCCCCAGCATTTT
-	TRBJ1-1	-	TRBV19	CASSIYRYTEAFF	TGTGCCAGTAGTATCTATCGGTACACTGAAGCTTTCTTT
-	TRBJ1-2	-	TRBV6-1	CASSENYLYGYTF	TGTGCCAGCAGTGAAAACTATCTCTATGGCTACACCTTC
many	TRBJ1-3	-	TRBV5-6	CASMRRMAGNTIYF	TGTGCCAGCATGCGTCGGATGGCTGGAAACACCATATATTTT
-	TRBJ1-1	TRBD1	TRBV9	CASSPGTGGKAFF	TGTGCCAGCAGCCCCGGGACAGGGGGCAAAGCTTTCTTT
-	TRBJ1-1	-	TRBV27	CASSLSVVQLNTEAFF	TGTGCCAGCAGTTTATCCGTAGTTCAATTGAACACTGAAGCTTTCTTT
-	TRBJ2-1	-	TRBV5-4	CASRGVVDEQFF	TGTGCCAGCAGGGGGGTTGTAGATGAGCAGTTCTTC
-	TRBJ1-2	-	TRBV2	CASSEADWDSYGYTF	TGTGCCAGCAGTGAAGCGGACTGGGACTCCTATGGCTACACCTTC
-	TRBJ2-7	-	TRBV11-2	CASSFSAGIYEQYF	TGTGCCAGCAGCTTTTCGGCAGGGATCTACGAGCAGTACTTC
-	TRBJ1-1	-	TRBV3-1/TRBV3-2	CASSQGWGGTEAFF	TGTGCCAGCAGCCAAGGCTGGGGCGGGACTGAAGCTTTCTTT
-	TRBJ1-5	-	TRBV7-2	CASSTGRNQPQHF	TGTGCCAGCAGCACAGGACGCAATCAGCCCCAGCATTTT
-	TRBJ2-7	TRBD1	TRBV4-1	CASSQEGQGGDEQYF	TGCGCCAGCAGCCAAGAGGGACAGGGGGGCGACGAGCAGTACTTC
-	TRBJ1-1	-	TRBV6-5	CASTQQGNTEAFF	TGTGCCAGCACCCAACAGGGTAACACTGAAGCTTTCTTT
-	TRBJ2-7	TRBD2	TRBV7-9	CASSGDYRDRTYEQYF	TGTGCCAGCAGCGGGGACTACCGGGACCGGACCTACGAGCAGTACTTC
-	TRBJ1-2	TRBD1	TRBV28	CASSFPDREGSYGYTF	TGTGCCAGCAGTTTCCCCGACAGGGAGGGGTCCTATGGCTACACCTTC
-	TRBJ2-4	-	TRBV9	CASSVDGLGNIQYF	TGTGCCAGCAGCGTAGACGGTTTAGGGAACATTCAGTACTTC
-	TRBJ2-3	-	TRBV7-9	CASSPPVPDTQYF	TGTGCCAGCAGCCCCCCTGTCCCAGATACGCAGTATTTT
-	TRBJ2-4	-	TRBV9	CASSVGGGNIQYF	TGTGCCAGCAGCGTAGGTGGGGGGAACATTCAGTACTTC
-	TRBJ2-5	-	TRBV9	CASSVGGRQETQYF	TGTGCCAGCAGCGTAGGCGGGCGACAGGAGACCCAGTACTTC
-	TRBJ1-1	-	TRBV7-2	CASSLAYTEAFF	TGTGCCAGCAGCTTAGCGTACACTGAAGCTTTCTTT
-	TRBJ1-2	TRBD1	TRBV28	CASSSADRDKGYTF	TGTGCCAGCAGTTCCGCGGACAGGGATAAGGGCTACACCTTC
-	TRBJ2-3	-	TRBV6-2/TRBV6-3	CASSYVQRTDTQYF	TGTGCCAGCAGTTACGTCCAGCGGACAGATACGCAGTATTTT
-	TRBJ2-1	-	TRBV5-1	CASSLVKGSYDEQFF	TGCGCCAGCAGCTTGGTAAAGGGTTCGTACGATGAGCAGTTCTTC
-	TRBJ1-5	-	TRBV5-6	CASSSLGGLNNQPQHF	TGTGCCAGCAGCTCCCTCGGGGGGTTAAACAATCAGCCCCAGCATTTT
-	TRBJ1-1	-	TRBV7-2	CASSLEGRRFEAFF	TGTGCCAGCAGCTTAGAGGGGCGTCGGTTTGAAGCTTTCTTT
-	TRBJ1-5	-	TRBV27	CASKPLPSGNQPQHF	TGTGCCAGCAAACCGCTGCCCAGCGGGAATCAGCCCCAGCATTTT
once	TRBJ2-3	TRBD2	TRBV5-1	CASRGLAGDTQYF	TGCGCCAGCCGGGGACTAGCGGGAGATACGCAGTATTTT
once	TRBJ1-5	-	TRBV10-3	CAISELGGNQPQHF	TGTGCCATCAGTGAGTTAGGCGGGAATCAGCCCCAGCATTTT
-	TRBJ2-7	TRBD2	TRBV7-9	CASSPDFGREYEQYF	TGTGCCAGCAGCCCCGATTTCGGGAGGGAGTACGAGCAGTACTTC
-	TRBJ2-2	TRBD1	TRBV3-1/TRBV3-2	CASSRGTANTGELFF	TGTGCCAGCAGCCGAGGGACAGCGAACACCGGGGAGCTGTTTTTT
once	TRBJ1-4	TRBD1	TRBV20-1	CSASTGVNEKLFF	TGCAGTGCTAGTACAGGGGTTAATGAAAAACTGTTTTTT
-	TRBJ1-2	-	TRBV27	CASGAKGNYGYTF	TGTGCCAGCGGGGCAAAAGGGAACTATGGCTACACCTTC
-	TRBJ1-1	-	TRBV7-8	CASSSGPWDTEAFF	TGTGCCAGCAGCTCGGGACCCTGGGACACTGAAGCTTTCTTT
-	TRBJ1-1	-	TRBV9	CASSRGTMNTEAFF	TGTGCCAGCAGCCGTGGCACCATGAACACTGAAGCTTTCTTT
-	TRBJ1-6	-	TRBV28	CASTSTDLYNSPLHF	TGTGCCAGCACCTCGACAGATCTATATAATTCACCCCTCCACTTT
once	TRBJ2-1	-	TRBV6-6	CASRNSGSNEQFF	TGTGCCAGCCGAAATAGCGGAAGCAATGAGCAGTTCTTC